The 8 T cell receptor beta chains below come from one sample, sequenced in a study of blood T cell repertoires in COVID-19. The assay was immunoSEQ multiplex PCR, and TCRdb's table has in-frame clones only and misses some. The table shows hundreds of thousands of clones, with about 88% occurring only once. Source material: PBMCs or T cells enriched from blood (not recorded which). Receptors originate from a woman aged 25 to 39 who had been exposed to COVID-19.

The rearrangement joins TRBV5-1 to TRBJ1-3; D call uncertain. Germline V gives CDR1 SGHRS, CDR2 YFSETQ. The CDR3 loop spans 14 amino acids. V dropped 1 base and J dropped 6 bases, with 11 bases sitting between them. CDR3 DNA: TGCGCCAGCAGCTTGCTTTCAGGCGAAAACACCATATATTTT. Amino acid sequence: CASSLLSGENTIYF.

The rearrangement joins TRBV10-3 to TRBJ2-7, with a tentative D call TRBD2 (7 bases). Per the germline V gene, CDR1 is ENHRY and CDR2 is SYGVKD. CDR3 length: 14 amino acids. Trimming shortened V by 4 bases and J by 4 bases, and 14 bases separated the two germline ends. The CDR3: CAISGGGQFYEQYF. The CDR3 coding sequence is TGTGCCATCAGTGGGGGGGGCCAATTTTACGAGCAGTACTTC.

The chain combines TRBV19 with TRBJ2-1, with a weak D call TRBD1 (6 bases). Trimming pared 3 bases from V and 6 bases from J, leaving 9 bases between. The CDR3 spans 13 residues. The germline V gene has CDR1 LNHDA and CDR2 SQIVND (reference sequence). CDR3 region: CASSILQGNEQFF. The CDR3 DNA reads as TGTGCCAGTAGTATCTTACAGGGCAATGAGCAGTTCTTC. The entire variable domain, with the rest obtained from reference TRBV19 and TRBJ2-1, is as follows: DGGITQSPKYLFRKEGQNVTLSCEQNLNHDAMYWYRQDPGQGLRLIYYSQIVNDFQKGDIAEGYSVSREKKESFPLTVTSAQKNPTAFYLCASSILQGNEQFFGPGTRLTVL.

In nucleotides, the CDR3 is TGTGCCAGCAGTTACTCTCCCGGGACCTACGAGCAGTACTTC. It encodes CASSYSPGTYEQYF. The J gene is TRBJ2-7, the V gene TRBV6-5, with D perhaps matching TRBD2 (5 bases). From germline, CDR1 is MNHEY and CDR2 SVGAGI. Trimming cost V 0 bases and J 2 bases, with 8 bases left between them. This CDR3 has 14 residues.

The count of this clone is one. The same CDR3 is also encoded by other DNA sequences in this sample. V gene TRBV5-1 combines with J gene TRBJ1-1; no definite D call. This CDR3 contains 14 residues. In germline, CDR1 is SGHRS, CDR2 YFSETQ. V shed 0 bases and J shed 4 bases, with 10 bases lying between them. CDR3 nucleotides: TGCGCCAGCAGCTTGGCCGCGGGCGGCACTGAAGCTTTCTTT. Translated: CASSLAAGGTEAFF.

This chain links TRBV2 with TRBJ2-7; D is perhaps TRBD2 (6 bases). Per the germline V gene, CDR1 is SNHLY and CDR2 is FYNNEI. V dropped 3 bases and J dropped 2 bases, with 14 bases sitting between them. CDR3 length equals 15 residues. The CDR3: CASSDGWGEAYEQYF. The CDR3, as DNA: TGTGCCAGCAGTGACGGGTGGGGGGAAGCCTACGAGCAGTACTTC.

Only a few counts were recorded for this clone. V gene TRBV3-1 (or the pseudogene TRBV3-2) combines with J gene TRBJ1-1; 8 bases agree with TRBD1. The ends lost 4 bases at V and 11 bases at J; junction bases unmatched: 15. This CDR3 contains 15 residues. The germline CDR1 and CDR2 sequences are LGHDT and YNNKEL (reference sequence). The DNA for the CDR3 is TGTGCCAGCAGCCCGTCTCGTCAGGGGGCCGCGGGGGCTTTCTTT. Amino acid sequence: CASSPSRQGAAGAFF.

The chain couples TRBV5-5 to TRBJ2-1; 10 nucleotides align to TRBD1. This CDR3 is built from 16 residues. Per the germline V gene, CDR1 is SGHKS and CDR2 is YYEKEE (reference sequence). V shed 3 bases, J shed 7 bases, and the junction held 10 bases outside the gene matches. The DNA of the CDR3 is TGTGCCAGCAGCTCCAGGACAGGGGGAGTTAGAAATGAGCAGTTCTTC. Translating gives CASSSRTGGVRNEQFF.